This TCR beta chain was recorded in a study of cytomegalovirus exposure and HLA in healthy donors. Study in general: The same platform as the roughly 670 first-cohort repertoires was used for the 90 to 150 validation repertoires, a later analysis reported.

The donors were in the approximately 120-subject validation cohort; that cohort was separate from the roughly 620-subject first cohort. Study-level results: Reportedly, cytomegalovirus status was diagnosed with high sensitivity and specificity. The authors listed about 170 TCR beta chains as cytomegalovirus-associated.

Regarding this clone: Its antigen is currently unknown.

The repertoire was sequenced with immunoSEQ multiplex PCR; TCRdb's copy has only in-frame clones and lacks some. The repertoire includes under 250,000 clones, about 81% of them detected once, and 1% to 1.5% sits in the top ten. Trimming removed 2 bases at V and 0 bases at J, with 8 bases between. This CDR3 has 14 residues. Germline V gene lookup returns CDR1 GTSNPN and CDR2 SVGIG (reference sequence). The clonotype comes from a woman in her twenties or thirties in good health and CMV-seronegative. Sequenced: PBMCs. The chain employs TRBV30 and TRBJ1-5; D uncertain. Written as DNA, the CDR3 is TGTGCCTGGAGTCTCGGGATTAGCAATCAGCCCCAGCATTTT. This codes for CAWSLGISNQPQHF.